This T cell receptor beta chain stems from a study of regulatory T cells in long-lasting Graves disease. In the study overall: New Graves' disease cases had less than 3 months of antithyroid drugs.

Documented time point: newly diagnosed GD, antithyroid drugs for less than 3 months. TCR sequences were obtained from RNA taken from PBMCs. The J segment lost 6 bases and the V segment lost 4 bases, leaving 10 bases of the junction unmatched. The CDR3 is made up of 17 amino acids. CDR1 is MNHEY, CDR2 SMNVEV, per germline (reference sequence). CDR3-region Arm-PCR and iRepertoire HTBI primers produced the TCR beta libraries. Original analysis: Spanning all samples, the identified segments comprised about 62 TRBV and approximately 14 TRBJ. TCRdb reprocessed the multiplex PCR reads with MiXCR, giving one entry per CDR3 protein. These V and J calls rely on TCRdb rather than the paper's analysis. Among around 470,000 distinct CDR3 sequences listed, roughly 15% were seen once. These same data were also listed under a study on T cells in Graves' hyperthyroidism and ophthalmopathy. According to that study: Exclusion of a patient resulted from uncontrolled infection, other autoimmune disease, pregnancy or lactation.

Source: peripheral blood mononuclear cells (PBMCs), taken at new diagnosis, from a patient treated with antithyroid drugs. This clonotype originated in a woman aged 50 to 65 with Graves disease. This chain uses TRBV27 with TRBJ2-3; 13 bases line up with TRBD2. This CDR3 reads CASSSLLAGGPSDTQYF. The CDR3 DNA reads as TGTGCCAGCAGTTCCCTACTAGCGGGAGGGCCATCCGATACGCAGTATTTT.